Shown below are 12 T cell receptor beta chains from a single sample sequenced in a study of CD8 T cells in ankylosing spondylitis. MiXCR was run by TCRdb on the 5' RACE reads, yielding one entry per CDR3 protein. The table records almost 45,000 distinct CDR3 sequences, approximately 11% of them present only once. The sample comprised blood, either unsorted or a sorted T cell fraction (not recorded which). The receptors were sampled from a male donor with ankylosing spondylitis or in good health (not recorded which).

This clonotype was counted many times. The chain recombines TRBV25-1 with TRBJ2-3; 7 bases are a match to TRBD1. Germline V gene lookup returns CDR1 MGHDK and CDR2 SYGVNS. The CDR3 extends over 17 amino acids. The V gene end was trimmed by 1 base and the J gene end by 6 bases; junction bases not matched to a gene: 13. This chain's CDR3 is CASSESRSRGPRDTQYF. CDR3 sequence (DNA): TGTGCCAGCAGTGAATCTAGGTCAAGGGGGCCCCGTGATACGCAGTATTTT.

A remark on this clonotype: Given a much more abundant clone one base away, this may be a read error. This chain uses TRBV12-3 or TRBV12-4 with TRBJ1-1, with D perhaps TRBD1 (6 bases). This CDR3 has 18 residues. CDR3 protein: CACSFRVRPGEEYTEAFF. CDR3 nucleotide sequence: TGTGCCTGCAGTTTCCGAGTTCGGCCAGGGGAGGAGTACACTGAAGCTTTCTTT.

The V gene is TRBV18, the J gene TRBJ2-7, with D unclear. This CDR3 spans 15 amino acids. Germline V CDR1 and CDR2: KGHSH, LQKENI. The ends were cut back, 2 bases at V and 0 bases at J, with 11 bases in the middle. The CDR3 DNA is TGTGCCAGCTCACCATCAGCGTCCAGCTCCTACGAGCAGTACTTC. It codes for CASSPSASSSYEQYF.

This clonotype has at least ten counts. The gene calls are TRBV20-1 and TRBJ1-4; no definite D call. With 5 bases removed from V and 0 bases from J, the gap between germline ends came to 16 bases. The length of the CDR3 is 16 residues. Germline lookup yields CDR1 DFQATT and CDR2 SNEGSKA (reference sequence). As DNA, the CDR3 is TGCAGTGCTCGTGACCTAAGACTTGCAACTAATGAAAAACTGTTTTTT. Amino acids: CSARDLRLATNEKLFF.

In its sample, this clonotype was seen a few times. V is TRBV20-1 and J is TRBJ2-5; 7 bases align to TRBD2. Germline V gene lookup returns CDR1 DFQATT and CDR2 SNEGSKA (reference sequence). After removal of 3 bases from V and 5 bases from J, the junction contained 0 bases not matched to a gene. CDR3 size: 11 residues. The CDR3 nucleotides read TGCAGTGCTAGCGGGGGGGAGACCCAGTACTTC. Translation: CSASGGETQYF.

This clonotype was detected only a few times. The chain recombines TRBV30 with TRBJ2-7; no reliable D call. V was clipped by 5 bases and J by 0 bases, with 8 bases between them. Germline V CDR1 and CDR2: GTSNPN, SVGIG (reference sequence). CDR3 size: 12 residues. This CDR3 reads CAWGGGSYEQYF. DNA of the CDR3: TGTGCCTGGGGCGGTGGCTCCTACGAGCAGTACTTC. Using reference TRBV30 and TRBJ2-7 for the parts outside the CDR3, the full variable domain is SQTIHQWPATLVQPVGSPLSLECTVEGTSNPNLYWYRQAAGRGLQLLFYSVGIGQISSEVPQNLSASRPQDRQFILSSKKLLLSDSGFYLCAWGGGSYEQYFGPGTRLTVT.

This rearrangement joins TRBV11-2 to TRBJ2-7; D ambiguous. Trimming cost V 6 bases and J 3 bases, with 6 bases left between them. The CDR3 totals 11 residues. Germline V CDR1 and CDR2: SGHAT, FQNNGV. For the CDR3, the DNA is TGTGCCAGCAGTCGGAACTACGAGCAGTACTTC. Translating gives CASSRNYEQYF.

Only a few counts were recorded for this clonotype. V gene TRBV28 combines with J gene TRBJ1-5; 7 nucleotides align to TRBD1. Germline V CDR1 and CDR2: MDHEN, SYDVKM. The CDR3 is made up of 14 amino acids. V gave up 5 bases and J gave up 6 bases; unmatched junction bases: 7. CDR3: CASSRQGFRQPQHF. The CDR3 DNA reads as TGTGCCAGCAGTCGACAGGGATTCCGTCAGCCCCAGCATTTT.

This clonotype was seen repeatedly, ten times or more. The rearrangement joins TRBV27 to TRBJ2-7, with unresolved D. The length of the CDR3 is 14 residues. V gave up 0 bases and J gave up 1 base, with 7 bases separating them. Per the germline V gene, CDR1 is MNHEY and CDR2 is SMNVEV (reference sequence). The CDR3 sequence: CASSLSVDSYEQYF. CDR3 in DNA: TGTGCCAGCAGTTTATCTGTGGATTCCTACGAGCAGTACTTC.

The chain carries TRBV11-2 and TRBJ1-1; TRBD1 matches at 10 bases. Germline loops: CDR1 SGHAT, CDR2 FQNNGV. CDR3 length equals 14 residues. V was pared by 1 base and J by 5 bases, with 1 base of the junction left unmatched. CDR3 nucleotide sequence: TGTGCCAGCAGCTTAGGACAGGGGGCTACTGAAGCTTTCTTT. Protein sequence: CASSLGQGATEAFF.

This clonotype was detected many times. The rearrangement uses TRBV12-3 or TRBV12-4 and TRBJ1-5; D is unresolved. CDR3 length: 13 residues. Trimming shortened V by 3 bases and J by 5 bases, and 8 bases separated the two germline ends. The CDR3: CASSFGRDQPQHF. The CDR3 DNA reads as TGTGCCAGCAGTTTCGGTAGGGATCAGCCCCAGCATTTT.

V usage is TRBV12-3 or TRBV12-4 and J usage is TRBJ2-1; tentatively, D is TRBD2 (6 bases). The ends were cut back, 8 bases at V and 3 bases at J, with 17 bases in the middle. This CDR3 contains 15 residues. The DNA of the CDR3 is TGTGCCAGCCAATCCTATGACGGGGGCTACAATGAGCAGTTCTTC. It specifies CASQSYDGGYNEQFF.